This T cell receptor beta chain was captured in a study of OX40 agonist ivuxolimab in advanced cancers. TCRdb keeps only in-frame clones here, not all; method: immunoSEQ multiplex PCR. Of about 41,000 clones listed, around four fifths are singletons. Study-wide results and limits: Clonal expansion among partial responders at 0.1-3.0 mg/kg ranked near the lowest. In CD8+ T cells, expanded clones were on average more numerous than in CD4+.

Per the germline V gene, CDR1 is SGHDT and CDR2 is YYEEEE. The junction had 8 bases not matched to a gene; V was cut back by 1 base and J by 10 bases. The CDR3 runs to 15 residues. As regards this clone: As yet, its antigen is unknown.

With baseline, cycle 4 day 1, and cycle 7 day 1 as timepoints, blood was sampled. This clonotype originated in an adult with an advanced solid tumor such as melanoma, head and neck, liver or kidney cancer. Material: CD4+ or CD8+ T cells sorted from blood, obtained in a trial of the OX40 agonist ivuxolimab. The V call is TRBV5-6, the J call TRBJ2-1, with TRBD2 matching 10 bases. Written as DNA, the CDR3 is TGTGCCAGCAGCTTGCGGCTAGCGGGAGTCGCGGAGCAGTTCTTC. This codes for CASSLRLAGVAEQFF. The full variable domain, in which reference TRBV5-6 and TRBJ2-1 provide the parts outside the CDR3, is DAGVTQSPTHLIKTRGQQVTLRCSPKSGHDTVSWYQQALGQGPQFIFQYYEEEERQRGNFPDRFSGHQFPNYSSELNVNALLLGDSALYLCASSLRLAGVAEQFFGPGTRLTVL.